This T cell receptor (beta chain) comes out of a study of T cell responses to AZD1222 COVID-19 vaccine. About the research overall: Pooling was applied to second doses at about 4 or about 12 weeks. General observations from the study: Researchers took repertoire samples only after the peak T cell response had come.

Produced via immunoSEQ multiplex PCR; TCRdb's table is partial and in-frame only. The sample lists approximately 85,000 clones, roughly nine tenths occurring once. The germline gives CDR1 SNHLY, CDR2 FYNNEI. This CDR3 spans 14 amino acids. Trimming took 3 bases from V and 5 from J, leaving 8 bases between them. On this clone: Its antigen is currently unknown.

This clonotype was sampled from an adult in good health. V and J are TRBV2 and TRBJ1-6; D is perhaps TRBD1 (5 bases). Sequences were derived from peripheral blood, sampled on day 0 of AZD1222 vaccination. In nucleotides, the CDR3 is TGTGCCAGCAGTGACCAGGGTAATAATTCACCCCTCCACTTT. Encoded protein: CASSDQGNNSPLHF. The complete variable domain, with remaining parts taken from reference TRBV2 and TRBJ1-6, reads EPEVTQTPSHQVTQMGQEVILRCVPISNHLYFYWYRQILGQKVEFLVSFYNNEISEKSEIFDDQFSVERPDGSNFTLKIRSTKLEDSAMYFCASSDQGNNSPLHFGNGTRLTVT.